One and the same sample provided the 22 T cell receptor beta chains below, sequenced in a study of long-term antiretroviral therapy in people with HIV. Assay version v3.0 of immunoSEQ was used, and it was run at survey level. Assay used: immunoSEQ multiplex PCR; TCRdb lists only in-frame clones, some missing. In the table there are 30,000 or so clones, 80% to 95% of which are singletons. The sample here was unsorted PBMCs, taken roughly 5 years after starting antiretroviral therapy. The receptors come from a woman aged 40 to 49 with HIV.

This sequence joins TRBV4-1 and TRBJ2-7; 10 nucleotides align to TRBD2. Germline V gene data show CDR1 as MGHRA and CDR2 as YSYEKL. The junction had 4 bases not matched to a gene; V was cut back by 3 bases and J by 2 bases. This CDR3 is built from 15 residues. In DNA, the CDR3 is TGCGCCAGCAGCCAGACTAGCGGGCCAGCCTACGAGCAGTACTTC. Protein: CASSQTSGPAYEQYF.

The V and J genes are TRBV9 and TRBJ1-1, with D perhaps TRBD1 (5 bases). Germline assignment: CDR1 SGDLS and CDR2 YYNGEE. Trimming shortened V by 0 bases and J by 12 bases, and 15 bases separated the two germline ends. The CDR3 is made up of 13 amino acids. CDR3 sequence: CASSVAPAGLTFF. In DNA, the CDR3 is TGTGCCAGCAGCGTAGCCCCGGCAGGGTTAACTTTCTTT.

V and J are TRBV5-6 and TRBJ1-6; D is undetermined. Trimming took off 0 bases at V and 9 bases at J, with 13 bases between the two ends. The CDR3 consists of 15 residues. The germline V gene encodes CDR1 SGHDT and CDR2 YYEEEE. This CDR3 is CASSLVAGGGSPLHF. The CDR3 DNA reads TGTGCCAGCAGCTTGGTGGCAGGTGGAGGTTCACCCCTCCACTTT.

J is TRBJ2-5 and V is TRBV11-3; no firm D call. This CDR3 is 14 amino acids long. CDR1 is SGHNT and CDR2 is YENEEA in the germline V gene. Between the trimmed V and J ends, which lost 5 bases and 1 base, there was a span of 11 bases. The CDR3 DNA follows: TGTGCCAGCAGCCCAGGACCCATCCAAGAGACCCAGTACTTC. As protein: CASSPGPIQETQYF.

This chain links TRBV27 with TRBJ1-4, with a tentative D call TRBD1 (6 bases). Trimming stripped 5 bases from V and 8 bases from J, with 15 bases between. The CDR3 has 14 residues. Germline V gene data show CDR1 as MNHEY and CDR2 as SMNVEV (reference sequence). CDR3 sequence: CASSGTGLGEKLFF. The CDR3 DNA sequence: TGTGCCAGCAGTGGAACAGGGTTAGGCGAAAAACTGTTTTTT. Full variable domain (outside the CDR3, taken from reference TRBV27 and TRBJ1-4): EAQVTQNPRYLITVTGKKLTVTCSQNMNHEYMSWYRQDPGLGLRQIYYSMNVEVTDKGDVPEGYKVSRKEKRNFPLILESPSPNQTSLYFCASSGTGLGEKLFFGSGTQLSVL.

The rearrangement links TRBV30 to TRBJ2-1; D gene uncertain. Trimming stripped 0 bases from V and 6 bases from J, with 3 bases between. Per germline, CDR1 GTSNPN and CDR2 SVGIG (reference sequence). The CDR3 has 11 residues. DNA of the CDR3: TGTGCCTGGAGTGTTCTCAATGAGCAGTTCTTC. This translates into CAWSVLNEQFF.

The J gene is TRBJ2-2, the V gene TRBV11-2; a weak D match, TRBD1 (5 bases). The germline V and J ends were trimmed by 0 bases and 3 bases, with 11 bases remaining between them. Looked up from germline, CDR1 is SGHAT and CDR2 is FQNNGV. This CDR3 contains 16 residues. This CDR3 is CASSLDDSLDTGELFF. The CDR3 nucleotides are TGTGCCAGCAGCTTAGATGACAGCCTGGACACCGGGGAGCTGTTTTTT.

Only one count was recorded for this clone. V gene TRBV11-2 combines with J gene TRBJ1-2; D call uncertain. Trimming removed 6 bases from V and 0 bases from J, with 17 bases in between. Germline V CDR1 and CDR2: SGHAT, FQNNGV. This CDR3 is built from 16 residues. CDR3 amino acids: CASSPQDGRANYGYTF. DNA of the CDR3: TGTGCCAGCAGTCCCCAAGACGGCAGAGCTAACTATGGCTACACCTTC.

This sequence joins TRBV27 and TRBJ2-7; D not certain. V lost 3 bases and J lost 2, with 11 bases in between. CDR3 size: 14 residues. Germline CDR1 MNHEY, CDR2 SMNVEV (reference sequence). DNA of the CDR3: TGTGCCAGCAGTTTCACCTTGGGTACCTACGAGCAGTACTTC. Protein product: CASSFTLGTYEQYF.

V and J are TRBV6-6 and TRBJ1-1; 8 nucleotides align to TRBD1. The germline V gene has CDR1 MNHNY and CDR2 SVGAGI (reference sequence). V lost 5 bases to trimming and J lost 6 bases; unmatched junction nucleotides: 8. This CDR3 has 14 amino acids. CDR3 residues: CASSAQTGVAEAFF. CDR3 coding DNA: TGTGCCAGCAGTGCCCAGACAGGGGTAGCTGAAGCTTTCTTT.

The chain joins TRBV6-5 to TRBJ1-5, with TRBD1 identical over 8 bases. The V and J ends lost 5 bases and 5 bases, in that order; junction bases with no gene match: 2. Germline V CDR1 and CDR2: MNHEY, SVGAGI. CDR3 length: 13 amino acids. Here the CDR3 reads CASSTGGDQPQHF. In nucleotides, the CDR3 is TGTGCCAGCAGTACAGGGGGGGATCAGCCCCAGCATTTT.

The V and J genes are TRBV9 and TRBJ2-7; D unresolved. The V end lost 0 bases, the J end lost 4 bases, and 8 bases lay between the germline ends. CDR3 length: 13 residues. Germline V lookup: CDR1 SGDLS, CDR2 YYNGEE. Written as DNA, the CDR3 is TGTGCCAGCAGCGTAGAACCGGATTACGAGCAGTACTTC. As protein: CASSVEPDYEQYF.

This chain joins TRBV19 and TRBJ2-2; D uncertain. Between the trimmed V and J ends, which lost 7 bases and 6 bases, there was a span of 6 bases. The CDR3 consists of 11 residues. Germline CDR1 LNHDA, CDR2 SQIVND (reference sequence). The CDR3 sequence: CASNRPGELFF. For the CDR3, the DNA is TGTGCCAGTAATCGGCCCGGGGAGCTGTTTTTT.

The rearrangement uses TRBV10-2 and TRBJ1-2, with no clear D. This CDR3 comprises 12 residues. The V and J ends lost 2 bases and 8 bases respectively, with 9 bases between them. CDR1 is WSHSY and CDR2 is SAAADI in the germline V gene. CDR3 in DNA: TGCGCCAGCAGTGAGAGGGTCAACGGCTACACCTTC. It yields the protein CASSERVNGYTF.

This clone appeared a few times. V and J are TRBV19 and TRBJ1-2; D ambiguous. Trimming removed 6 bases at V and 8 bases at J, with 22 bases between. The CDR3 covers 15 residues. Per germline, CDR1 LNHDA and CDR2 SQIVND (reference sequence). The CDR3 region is CASRDPRIGGEGYTF. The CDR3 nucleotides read TGTGCCAGTAGGGACCCGCGTATCGGTGGGGAGGGCTACACCTTC.

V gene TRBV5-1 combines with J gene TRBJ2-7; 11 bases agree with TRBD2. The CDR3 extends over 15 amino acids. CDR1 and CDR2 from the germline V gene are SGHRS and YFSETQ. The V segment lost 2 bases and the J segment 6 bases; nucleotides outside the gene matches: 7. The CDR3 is CASSFLAGGPSEQYF. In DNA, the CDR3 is TGCGCCAGCAGCTTTTTAGCGGGAGGGCCTAGCGAGCAGTACTTC.

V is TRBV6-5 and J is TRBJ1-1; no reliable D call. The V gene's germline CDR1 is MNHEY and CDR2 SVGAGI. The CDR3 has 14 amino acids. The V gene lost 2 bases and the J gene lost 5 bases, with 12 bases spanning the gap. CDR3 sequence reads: CASSYRSGRTEAFF. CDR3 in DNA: TGTGCCAGCAGTTACCGGTCGGGGAGGACTGAAGCTTTCTTT.

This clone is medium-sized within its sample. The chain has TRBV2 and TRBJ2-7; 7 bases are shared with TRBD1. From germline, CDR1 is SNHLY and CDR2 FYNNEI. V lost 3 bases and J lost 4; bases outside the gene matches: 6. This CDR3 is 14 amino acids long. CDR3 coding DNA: TGTGCCAGCAGTGACATTGGGACAGAATACGAGCAGTACTTC. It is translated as CASSDIGTEYEQYF.

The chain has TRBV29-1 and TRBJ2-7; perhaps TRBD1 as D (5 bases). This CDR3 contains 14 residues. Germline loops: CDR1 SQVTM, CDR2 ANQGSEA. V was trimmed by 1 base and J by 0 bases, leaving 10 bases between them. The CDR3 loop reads CSVEGGRSSYEQYF. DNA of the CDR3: TGCAGCGTTGAAGGGGGCCGAAGCTCCTACGAGCAGTACTTC.

DNA for the CDR3: TGTGCCAGCAGCCGAGGACAGGTAGAGACACTGAACACTGAAGCTTTCTTT. It translates to CASSRGQVETLNTEAFF. V is TRBV4-2 and J is TRBJ1-1, with 7 positions matching TRBD1. The CDR3 covers 17 residues. Germline CDR1 is LGHNA and CDR2 is YNFKEQ. V was pared by 4 bases and J by 0 bases, with 11 bases of the junction left unmatched.

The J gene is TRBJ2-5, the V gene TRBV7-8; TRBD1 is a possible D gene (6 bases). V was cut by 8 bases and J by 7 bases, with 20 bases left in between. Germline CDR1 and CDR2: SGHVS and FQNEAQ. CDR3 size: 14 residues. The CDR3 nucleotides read TGTGCCAGCCTGAAGGGGAACAGGGATGGGACCCAGTACTTC. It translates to CASLKGNRDGTQYF.

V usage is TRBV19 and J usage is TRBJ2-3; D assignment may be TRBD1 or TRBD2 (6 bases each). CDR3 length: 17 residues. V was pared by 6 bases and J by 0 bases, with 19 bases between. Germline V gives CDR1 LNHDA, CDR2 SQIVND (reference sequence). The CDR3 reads CASSPNRGTFSTDTQYF. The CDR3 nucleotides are TGTGCCAGTAGCCCAAACCGGGGGACATTTAGCACAGATACGCAGTATTTT.